This T cell receptor beta chain was found in a study of T cells in Graves' hyperthyroidism and ophthalmopathy. Study observations and caveats: It was a median around seven months before onset that the model predicted ophthalmopathy.

The diagnoses drew upon clinical symptoms, serum thyroxine and TRAb, thyroid ultrasound and orbital computed tomography. The investigators amplified TCR beta CDR3 regions from RNA transcripts. The study used the HTBI primer set for a first-round RT-PCR of the TCR CDR3. TCRdb re-derived calls from the multiplex PCR reads in MiXCR, one entry per CDR3 protein. The sample has around 500,000 distinct CDR3 sequences; about 16% are singletons. To note about this clonotype: The antigen remains undetermined.

Sample: blood. This TCR derives from a young woman with Graves' ophthalmopathy.

The CDR3 region has the DNA TGTGCCAGCAGTTTTGTTCCGGGAGGGTTCGATGAGCAGTTCTTC. Encoded protein: CASSFVPGGFDEQFF. The chain joins TRBV27 to TRBJ2-1; 8 positions agree with TRBD2. The CDR3 has 15 amino acids. The ends lost 3 bases at V and 8 bases at J; junction bases unmatched: 9. From germline, CDR1 is MNHEY and CDR2 SMNVEV (reference sequence).